The clone carrying this TCR beta chain has only a few counts. Its cognate antigen is unknown. Specified treatment: approximately 9-day PBMC culture with coronavirus spike peptide pools or control peptides (ViraFEST assay). Cultured CD4+ T-cell DNA underwent Oncomine TCR Beta short-read sequencing. DNA came from CD4+ T cells after culture. TCRdb recomputed calls from the PCR reads with MiXCR, one row per CDR3 protein. The sample contains fewer than 20,000 distinct CDR3 sequences, roughly 56% of which appear only once. This sample stems from a study of vaccination and CD4 T cells after COVID-19. Study-wide background: Two of the convalescents were Hispanic, and convalescents were six males and four females.

The CDR3 is 14 residues long. Germline V lookup: CDR1 SNHLY, CDR2 FYNNEI. V was trimmed by 7 bases and J by 2 bases, leaving 15 bases between them. The sequenced sample consisted of CD4+ T cells from blood, cultured in vitro. This sequence was found in a human donor who had recovered from COVID-19. The rearrangement joins TRBV2 to TRBJ2-7; D gene uncertain. CDR3 sequence (DNA): TGTGCCAGCACCCTAGGAGTGCCGCCCTACGAGCAGTACTTC. It specifies CASTLGVPPYEQYF.